The 27 T cell receptor beta chains presented below share a single source sample, sequenced in a study of radiotherapy plus CTLA-4 blockade in lung cancer. Here immunoSEQ multiplex PCR was the method, and the copy in TCRdb shows in-frame clones only, minus some. The sample lists around 110,000 clones, roughly 86% seen once, with 3% to 4% in the top ten. Specimen: peripheral blood, collected from a patient treated with radiotherapy plus ipilimumab. These receptors all stem from a human donor with non-small cell lung cancer that progressed on radiotherapy plus ipilimumab. Some clones in this sample may be carry-over from other donors' samples.

The chain carries TRBV5-1 and TRBJ2-1, with TRBD1 matching 9 bases. The germline V gene encodes CDR1 SGHRS and CDR2 YFSETQ. The CDR3 contains 17 residues. V lost 4 bases and J lost 4; bases outside the gene matches: 12. CDR3 nucleotide sequence: TGCGCCAGCAGCCGGGACAGGGTTAATTTGCCATACAATGAGCAGTTCTTC. Translation: CASSRDRVNLPYNEQFF.

The rearrangement links TRBV5-4 to TRBJ2-7; TRBD1 agrees at 10 bases. This CDR3 comprises 15 residues. Per germline, CDR1 SGHNT and CDR2 YYREEE (reference sequence). V trimming: 3 bases; J trimming: 1 base; junction bases outside the gene matches: 4. Written as DNA, the CDR3 is TGTGCCAGCAGCTCGGGACAGGGGTATTCCTACGAGCAGTACTTC. This gives the protein CASSSGQGYSYEQYF.

This chain links TRBV2 with TRBJ1-5, with D possibly being TRBD1 (6 bases). Germline V gene data show CDR1 as SNHLY and CDR2 as FYNNEI. V dropped 8 bases and J dropped 5 bases, with 19 bases sitting between them. The CDR3 totals 15 residues. The CDR3 loop reads CASGGIQGGDQPQHF. The CDR3, as DNA: TGTGCCAGCGGGGGGATACAGGGAGGCGATCAGCCCCAGCATTTT.

CDR3 sequence reads: CASSFRGNPLQYNEQFF. DNA of the CDR3: TGCGCCAGCAGCTTTAGGGGCAACCCCCTCCAATACAATGAGCAGTTCTTC. This chain uses TRBV5-1 with TRBJ2-1, with a weak D call TRBD1 (5 bases). The CDR3 runs 17 residues. The V end was cut by 2 bases, the J end by 4 bases, with 19 bases between. Germline loops: CDR1 SGHRS, CDR2 YFSETQ.

This chain links TRBV6-5 with TRBJ2-5; 8 bases fit TRBD2. The CDR3 loop spans 16 amino acids. Germline CDR1 reads MNHEY; CDR2 reads SVGAGI. V lost 2 bases, J lost 4 bases, and 9 bases stayed unmatched. Here the CDR3 reads CASSYRGGTSGETQYF. In DNA, the CDR3 is TGTGCCAGCAGTTACCGGGGAGGAACTAGCGGAGAGACCCAGTACTTC.

This rearrangement joins TRBV5-5 to TRBJ2-6, with D possibly matching TRBD1 (5 bases). The CDR3 has 15 amino acids. Trimming stripped 0 bases from V and 2 bases from J, with 6 bases between. Germline CDR1 is SGHKS and CDR2 is YYEKEE (reference sequence). The CDR3 here is CASSLGGPGANVLTF. In nucleotides, the CDR3 is TGTGCCAGCAGCTTGGGGGGCCCTGGGGCCAACGTCCTGACTTTC.

The chain combines TRBV5-1 with TRBJ2-3, with TRBD2 matching over 12 bases. The CDR3 runs 14 residues. Unmatched junction bases numbered 10, after V lost 4 bases and J lost 13 bases. In germline, CDR1 is SGHRS, CDR2 YFSETQ. The CDR3 nucleotides read TGCGCCAGCAGCACCAAGACTAGCGGGGGATTAGAGTATTTT. Its translation is CASSTKTSGGLEYF.

In its sample, this clone was seen a few times. J is TRBJ2-7 and V is TRBV5-4; D gene ambiguous. V lost 0 bases and J 5 bases, leaving 12 bases between the germline ends. The germline V gene has CDR1 SGHNT and CDR2 YYREEE (reference sequence). This CDR3 has 14 residues. CDR3 sequence: CASSLVGIIDEQYF. The CDR3 DNA reads TGTGCCAGCAGCTTGGTAGGGATTATCGACGAGCAGTACTTC.

This chain connects TRBV13 to TRBJ2-1; a possible D gene is TRBD1 (5 bases). Germline V gene sequence: CDR1 PRHDT, CDR2 FYEKMQ (reference sequence). The CDR3 is made up of 17 amino acids. V was trimmed by 2 bases and J by 0 bases, leaving 14 bases between them. The CDR3 reads CASSLWGRATSYNEQFF. In DNA form, the CDR3 reads TGTGCCAGCAGCTTATGGGGCAGGGCTACCTCCTACAATGAGCAGTTCTTC.

The chain couples TRBV27 to TRBJ1-1; D is uncertain. The germline V and J ends were trimmed by 6 bases and 6 bases, with 20 bases remaining between them. This CDR3 contains 15 residues. Germline V gene sequence: CDR1 MNHEY, CDR2 SMNVEV (reference sequence). The CDR3 DNA sequence: TGTGCCAGCAGACTCTCCGGGGAACTACGCGCTGAAGCTTTCTTT. Translation gives CASRLSGELRAEAFF.

This rearrangement joins TRBV30 to TRBJ1-2; no clear D gene. The germline gives CDR1 GTSNPN, CDR2 SVGIG (reference sequence). The CDR3 totals 19 residues. V was shortened by 1 base and J by 1 base, with 25 bases between the two germline ends. CDR3 loop: CAWSGPVEGVYSFNYGYTF. For the CDR3, the DNA is TGTGCCTGGAGTGGCCCCGTTGAGGGTGTATACTCTTTTAACTATGGCTACACCTTC.

The V and J genes are TRBV7-2 and TRBJ1-1, with D possibly TRBD1 on 5 matching bases. This CDR3 spans 14 amino acids. Germline assignment: CDR1 SGHTA and CDR2 FQGNSA. Trimming pared 8 bases from V and 5 bases from J, leaving 18 bases between. CDR3 loop: CASLEGGARTEAFF. As DNA, the CDR3 is TGTGCCAGCCTTGAGGGAGGGGCGAGGACTGAAGCTTTCTTT. Full variable domain (remainder filled in from reference TRBV7-2 and TRBJ1-1): GAGVSQSPSNKVTEKGKDVELRCDPISGHTALYWYRQSLGQGLEFLIYFQGNSAPDKSGLPSDRFSAERTGGSVSTLTIQRTQQEDSAVYLCASLEGGARTEAFFGQGTRLTVV.

On this clone: At one end, the junction sequence differs from germline, possibly due to a read error. This rearrangement joins TRBV7-2 to TRBJ2-3, with D tentatively TRBD1 (5 bases). The CDR3 length is 15 residues. Looked up from germline, CDR1 is SGHTA and CDR2 is FQGNSA. The CDR3: CASSLGPLTADTQYF. The DNA of the CDR3 is TGTGCCAGCAGCTTAGGGCCCCTGACAGCAGACACGCAGTATTTT.

The chain uses TRBV29-1 and TRBJ2-4; D possibly corresponds to TRBD1 (7 bases). The CDR3 has 14 residues. V lost 7 bases and J lost 9, with 22 bases in between. Germline V gene data show CDR1 as SQVTM and CDR2 as ANQGSEA. This CDR3 reads CSATLSQGGSIQYF. The CDR3 region has the DNA TGCAGCGCCACCTTGTCCCAGGGGGGCAGCATTCAGTACTTC.

The count of this clone is one. The chain links TRBV5-1 to TRBJ1-1; TRBD1 is a possible D gene (5 bases). Germline loops: CDR1 SGHRS, CDR2 YFSETQ. Trimming shortened V by 0 bases and J by 1 base, and 10 bases separated the two germline ends. This CDR3 region has 15 residues. The CDR3 bases are TGCGCCAGCAGCTTGGCCGGGGCTGGGAACACTGAAGCTTTCTTT. Its protein is CASSLAGAGNTEAFF.

This chain links TRBV5-4 with TRBJ2-3; TRBD2 aligns across 8 bases. The V gene's germline CDR1 is SGHNT and CDR2 YYREEE (reference sequence). V was pared by 0 bases and J by 6 bases, with 12 bases of the junction left unmatched. The CDR3 is 17 residues long. The CDR3 DNA reads TGTGCCAGCAGCTTGGGGGGACCGGGACTAGGTAGGGATACGCAGTATTTT. Amino acid sequence: CASSLGGPGLGRDTQYF.

The chain carries TRBV4-3 and TRBJ2-3; 9 bases are shared with TRBD2. V lost 1 base to trimming and J lost 5 bases; unmatched junction nucleotides: 13. In germline, CDR1 is LGHNA, CDR2 YSLEER. This CDR3 has 18 amino acids. CDR3 protein: CASSQGLAGNYRRDTQYF. In nucleotides, the CDR3 is TGCGCCAGCAGCCAAGGGCTAGCGGGGAATTATAGGAGAGATACGCAGTATTTT.

The chain is built from TRBV4-1 and TRBJ2-1, with 11 bases matching TRBD1. Germline lookup yields CDR1 MGHRA and CDR2 YSYEKL. CDR3 size: 17 residues. V lost 2 bases and J lost 2; bases outside the gene matches: 5. CDR3 residues: CASSQSPGQGAYNEQFF. DNA for the CDR3: TGCGCCAGCAGCCAATCACCGGGACAGGGGGCCTACAATGAGCAGTTCTTC.

V usage is TRBV7-2 and J usage is TRBJ2-5, with D tentatively TRBD1 (6 bases). Germline CDR1 and CDR2: SGHTA and FQGNSA. There are 16 residues in the CDR3. Trimming left V 1 base short and J 6 bases short, with 18 bases between. CDR3 in DNA: TGTGCCAGCAGCTTAGAGGCGCGCCCAGGGGTGCAGACCCAGTACTTC. Translated: CASSLEARPGVQTQYF. Full variable domain (missing parts from reference TRBV7-2 and TRBJ2-5): GAGVSQSPSNKVTEKGKDVELRCDPISGHTALYWYRQSLGQGLEFLIYFQGNSAPDKSGLPSDRFSAERTGGSVSTLTIQRTQQEDSAVYLCASSLEARPGVQTQYFGPGTRLLVL.

V and J are TRBV25-1 and TRBJ1-5, with 7 positions matching TRBD1. After removal of 2 bases from V and 5 bases from J, the junction contained 3 bases not matched to a gene. This CDR3 is 14 amino acids long. CDR1 MGHDK and CDR2 SYGVNS come from the germline V gene. Here the CDR3 reads CASSEGTAYQPQHF. The DNA of the CDR3 is TGTGCCAGCAGTGAAGGGACAGCTTATCAGCCCCAGCATTTT.

V and J are TRBV6-1 and TRBJ2-1; D uncertain. CDR1 is MNHNS, CDR2 SASEGT, per germline. The CDR3 extends over 15 amino acids. The germline V and J ends were trimmed by 2 bases and 0 bases, with 8 bases remaining between them. In nucleotides, the CDR3 is TGTGCCAGCAGTGAACAGCCCAACTCCTACAATGAGCAGTTCTTC. Encoded protein: CASSEQPNSYNEQFF.

This clone was seen only once. The V gene is TRBV30, the J gene TRBJ1-6, with TRBD1 as a possible D gene (6 bases). Germline V gives CDR1 GTSNPN, CDR2 SVGIG (reference sequence). The CDR3 totals 14 residues. V was cut by 7 bases and J by 3 bases, with 13 bases left in between. The CDR3 bases are TGTGCCTCGGGGGACACGGGCTATAATTCACCCCTCCACTTT. This encodes CASGDTGYNSPLHF.

This chain links TRBV16 with TRBJ2-1, with D possibly being TRBD2 (6 bases). The CDR3 contains 16 residues. Germline assignment: CDR1 KGHSY and CDR2 FQNENV. Between the trimmed V and J ends, which lost 0 bases and 2 bases, there was a span of 11 bases. Here the CDR3 reads CASSQSSGTPYNEQFF. CDR3 DNA: TGTGCCAGCAGCCAATCATCGGGGACTCCCTACAATGAGCAGTTCTTC.

The V and J genes are TRBV5-1 and TRBJ1-1, with 10 bases fitting TRBD1. The J segment lost 3 bases and the V segment lost 5 bases, leaving 4 bases of the junction unmatched. Germline CDR1 SGHRS, CDR2 YFSETQ. The CDR3 contains 14 residues. CDR3 loop: CASRPDRGDTEAFF. CDR3 nucleotides: TGCGCCAGCAGGCCGGACAGGGGGGACACTGAAGCTTTCTTT.

CDR3 in DNA: TGCGCCAGCTCCCTGGGACAGGCATGGGAAAAACTGTTTTTT. Protein sequence: CASSLGQAWEKLFF. The V gene is TRBV5-1, the J gene TRBJ1-4, with 8 positions matching TRBD1. CDR1 and CDR2 from the germline V gene are SGHRS and YFSETQ. The junction had 10 bases not matched to a gene; V was cut back by 7 bases and J by 8 bases. The CDR3 is 14 amino acids.

The chain carries TRBV5-1 and TRBJ2-5; 10 bases map to TRBD2. Trimming cost V 3 bases and J 5 bases; bases outside gene matches: 10. The CDR3 sequence is 16 residues long. From germline, CDR1 is SGHRS and CDR2 YFSETQ. The CDR3 nucleotides read TGCGCCAGCAGCTCACCCAGCGGGGGGGCCCGTGAGACCCAGTACTTC. This gives the protein CASSSPSGGARETQYF.

The chain employs TRBV2 and TRBJ2-1; D is undetermined. The germline V gene encodes CDR1 SNHLY and CDR2 FYNNEI. V was pared by 4 bases and J by 5 bases, with 9 bases between. This CDR3 region has 13 residues. This CDR3 is CASSGFRNNEQFF. The CDR3 nucleotides are TGTGCCAGCAGTGGATTCAGAAACAATGAGCAGTTCTTC.